The 14 T cell receptor beta chains reported below all come from one sample, sequenced in a study of T cell responses to AZD1222 COVID-19 vaccine. Some clones are missing from TCRdb's copy, which holds only in-frame ones; the method was immunoSEQ multiplex PCR. The top ten hold 7.7% of the sample, which has roughly 120,000 clones, just over 85% seen once. The input for sequencing was peripheral blood, taken on day 0 of AZD1222 vaccination. The receptors here all came from an adult in good health.

This clone was seen once. The chain's CDR3 is CASSPIRGAADTQYF. For the CDR3, the DNA is TGCGCCAGCAGCCCAATACGGGGGGCCGCGGATACGCAGTATTTT. The chain has TRBV5-1 and TRBJ2-3; weak D call: TRBD2 (7 bases). CDR3 length equals 15 residues. The ends were cut back, 4 bases at V and 6 bases at J, with 18 bases in the middle. In germline, CDR1 is SGHRS, CDR2 YFSETQ. Using reference TRBV5-1 and TRBJ2-3 for the parts outside the CDR3, the full variable domain is KAGVTQTPRYLIKTRGQQVTLSCSPISGHRSVSWYQQTPGQGLQFLFEYFSETQRNKGNFPGRFSGRQFSNSRSEMNVSTLELGDSALYLCASSPIRGAADTQYFGPGTRLTVL.

The V and J genes are TRBV6-5 and TRBJ2-3; 9 positions match TRBD2. V shed 8 bases and J 1 base; nucleotides not matched to a gene: 1. The CDR3 covers 13 residues. Germline values: CDR1 MNHEY, CDR2 SVGAGI. The CDR3 here is CASVAGGTDTQYF. Written as DNA, the CDR3 is TGTGCCAGCGTAGCGGGGGGCACAGATACGCAGTATTTT.

This clone was recorded a few times. The genes are TRBV30 and TRBJ2-1, with D possibly being TRBD2 (5 bases). The germline V and J ends were trimmed by 2 bases and 10 bases, with 9 bases remaining between them. The CDR3 loop spans 11 amino acids. From germline, CDR1 is GTSNPN and CDR2 SVGIG (reference sequence). The CDR3 sequence is CAWSPGREQFF. CDR3 in DNA: TGTGCCTGGAGTCCGGGAAGAGAGCAGTTCTTC.

This clone was seen many times. The J gene is TRBJ1-2, the V gene TRBV7-9, with D possibly matching TRBD1 (5 bases). Between the trimmed V and J ends, which lost 5 bases and 8 bases, there was a span of 15 bases. This CDR3 is 13 amino acids long. In germline, CDR1 is SEHNR, CDR2 FQNEAQ (reference sequence). CDR3 DNA sequence: TGTGCCAGCAGCCGAGGGACCCTCCGCGGCTACACCTTC. Protein sequence: CASSRGTLRGYTF.

The chain carries TRBV7-3 and TRBJ2-1; 8 nucleotides line up with TRBD2. This CDR3 region has 15 residues. CDR1 SGHTA and CDR2 FQGTGA come from the germline V gene. The ends lost 3 bases at V and 2 bases at J; junction bases unmatched: 3. CDR3 DNA sequence: TGTGCCAGCAGCTTTAGCGGGACAACCTACAATGAGCAGTTCTTC. This codes for CASSFSGTTYNEQFF.

The rearrangement uses TRBV10-1 and TRBJ2-3; 9 bases fit TRBD1. The CDR3 is made up of 14 amino acids. The trim removed 10 bases at V and 2 bases at J, leaving 7 bases unmatched. Germline V gene sequence: CDR1 WNHNN, CDR2 SYGVQD (reference sequence). The CDR3, as DNA: TGCGCCACTTCGGGACAGGGAGTCACAGATACGCAGTATTTT. It encodes CATSGQGVTDTQYF.

The gene calls are TRBV5-4 and TRBJ2-1; D is unclear. The CDR3 extends over 17 amino acids. Trimming cost V 3 bases and J 0 bases, with 16 bases left between them. Germline V CDR1 and CDR2: SGHNT, YYREEE (reference sequence). The CDR3 DNA is TGTGCCAGCAGCTCCTCTGGGCGCCGAAGCTCCTACAATGAGCAGTTCTTC. It specifies CASSSSGRRSSYNEQFF.

The chain joins TRBV7-9 to TRBJ2-3, with D possibly matching TRBD1 (6 bases). The ends were cut back, 1 base at V and 4 bases at J, with 12 bases in the middle. Germline-derived CDR1 and CDR2 are SEHNR and FQNEAQ (reference sequence). This CDR3 is built from 15 residues. CDR3 amino acids: CASSLVQGRADTQYF. CDR3 in DNA: TGTGCCAGCAGCTTAGTACAGGGTCGGGCAGATACGCAGTATTTT.

The chain joins TRBV2 to TRBJ2-7; D possibly corresponds to TRBD1 (6 bases). Germline lookup yields CDR1 SNHLY and CDR2 FYNNEI. The V gene lost 8 bases and the J gene lost 7 bases, with 18 bases spanning the gap. CDR3 size: 13 residues. CDR3 residues: CASLRGGFGEQYF. The CDR3 DNA reads as TGTGCCAGCCTCCGAGGGGGTTTCGGGGAGCAGTACTTC.

This sequence joins TRBV20-1 and TRBJ1-2; 8 bases agree with TRBD1. The germline V gene encodes CDR1 DFQATT and CDR2 SNEGSKA (reference sequence). V was clipped by 3 bases and J by 0 bases; unmatched bases: 6. The CDR3 consists of 15 residues. The CDR3: CSASGTGLANYGYTF. DNA for the CDR3: TGCAGTGCTAGTGGGACAGGTCTAGCTAACTATGGCTACACCTTC.

The chain joins TRBV2 to TRBJ2-1, with TRBD2 matching over 9 bases. J gave up 2 bases and V 6 bases, and 5 bases lay outside the gene matches. The CDR3 length is 15 residues. Germline V gene sequence: CDR1 SNHLY, CDR2 FYNNEI. Written as DNA, the CDR3 is TGTGCCAGCAGAGTATTAGCGGGAGCCTACAATGAGCAGTTCTTC. Translation: CASRVLAGAYNEQFF. Based on the CDR3 plus reference TRBV2 and TRBJ2-1, the full variable domain is EPEVTQTPSHQVTQMGQEVILRCVPISNHLYFYWYRQILGQKVEFLVSFYNNEISEKSEIFDDQFSVERPDGSNFTLKIRSTKLEDSAMYFCASRVLAGAYNEQFFGPGTRLTVL.

The gene calls are TRBV2 and TRBJ1-1, with 9 bases aligning to TRBD1. V shed 3 bases, J shed 8 bases, and the junction held 7 bases outside the gene matches. The germline gives CDR1 SNHLY, CDR2 FYNNEI. CDR3 length: 14 residues. The CDR3 reads CASSDGVDRGEAFF. The DNA of the CDR3 is TGTGCCAGCAGTGATGGGGTGGACAGGGGAGAAGCTTTCTTT.

The chain joins TRBV10-3 to TRBJ2-7; the match to TRBD1 covers 7 bases. V trimming: 6 bases; J trimming: 3 bases; junction bases outside the gene matches: 11. Per the germline V gene, CDR1 is ENHRY and CDR2 is SYGVKD. The CDR3 is 15 amino acids. CDR3 in DNA: TGTGCCATCAGGCCTAACCGGGACAGACTCTACGAGCAGTACTTC. This sequence encodes CAIRPNRDRLYEQYF.

The chain carries TRBV19 and TRBJ2-7; D is unresolved. In germline, CDR1 is LNHDA, CDR2 SQIVND (reference sequence). The V gene lost 2 bases and the J gene lost 0 bases, with 11 bases spanning the gap. The CDR3 covers 15 residues. In nucleotides, the CDR3 is TGTGCCAGTAGTATACAGGCGGACCTCTCCTACGAGCAGTACTTC. Translating it yields CASSIQADLSYEQYF.